The source of this TCR beta chain is a study of T cells in Graves' hyperthyroidism and ophthalmopathy. TCR beta CDR3 sequences were amplified from RNA transcripts. HTBI primers were used for first-round RT-PCR of the TCR CDR3. TCRdb re-analysed the multiplex PCR reads in MiXCR, keeping a single row per CDR3 protein. This sample has 500,000 or so distinct CDR3 sequences, with roughly 17% found just once. The junction had 6 bases not matched to a gene; V was cut back by 0 bases and J by 4 bases. The CDR3 has 16 residues. Germline V CDR1 and CDR2: LNHNV, YYDKDF (reference sequence). This clonotype has more than one count but fewer than ten.

Sequenced sample: blood. V gene TRBV15 combines with J gene TRBJ2-1; TRBD2 agrees at 7 bases. The sequence derives from a woman younger than 30 with Graves' ophthalmopathy. The CDR3 loop is CATSRDWLAAYNEQFF. DNA for the CDR3: TGTGCCACCAGCAGAGATTGGCTAGCGGCATACAATGAGCAGTTCTTC.